The 22 T cell receptor beta chains below were found in one sample sequenced in a study of radiation and T cells in renal cell carcinoma. TCRdb's table, derived via immunoSEQ multiplex PCR, lists solely in-frame clones and lacks some. This sample has roughly 58,000 clones, with 70% to 80% found just once. This sample's time point: blood 4 weeks post-SBRT, at nephrectomy. Treatment of the sample: 15 Gy SBRT to primary tumor, nephrectomy 4 weeks later. The sample in question was blood, obtained from a patient whose treatment included radiotherapy and nephrectomy. All receptors derive from a man aged 55 to 70 with renal cell carcinoma.

The chain is built from TRBV30 and TRBJ2-5, with D unclear. This CDR3 region has 18 residues. The V end was cut by 0 bases, the J end by 1 base, with 21 bases between. CDR1 and CDR2 from the germline V gene are GTSNPN and SVGIG (reference sequence). CDR3 sequence (DNA): TGTGCCTGGAGTGTATATACGGTATTGGGCAGTCTCCAAGAGACCCAGTACTTC. Translating gives CAWSVYTVLGSLQETQYF. The full variable domain, its missing parts supplied by reference TRBV30 and TRBJ2-5, is SQTIHQWPATLVQPVGSPLSLECTVEGTSNPNLYWYRQAAGRGLQLLFYSVGIGQISSEVPQNLSASRPQDRQFILSSKKLLLSDSGFYLCAWSVYTVLGSLQETQYFGPGTRLLVL.

The CDR3 here is CASSEWNFKVNEQFF. The CDR3 DNA is TGTGCCAGCAGTGAATGGAACTTCAAGGTCAATGAGCAGTTCTTC. The chain combines TRBV2 with TRBJ2-1; no reliable D call. This CDR3 contains 15 residues. CDR1 is SNHLY and CDR2 is FYNNEI in the germline V gene. Trimming left V 2 bases short and J 6 bases short, with 14 bases between. Using reference TRBV2 and TRBJ2-1 for the parts outside the CDR3, the full variable domain is EPEVTQTPSHQVTQMGQEVILRCVPISNHLYFYWYRQILGQKVEFLVSFYNNEISEKSEIFDDQFSVERPDGSNFTLKIRSTKLEDSAMYFCASSEWNFKVNEQFFGPGTRLTVL.

This clone occurred a few times. The chain links TRBV30 to TRBJ2-7, with D possibly called TRBD1 or TRBD2 (6 bases each). The CDR3 has 15 amino acids. Germline V gene lookup returns CDR1 GTSNPN and CDR2 SVGIG (reference sequence). Trimming left V 2 bases short and J 7 bases short, with 21 bases between. The CDR3: CAWSPGGLPLREQYV. The CDR3 DNA follows: TGTGCCTGGAGTCCTGGGGGGCTTCCACTGCGGGAGCAGTACGTC.

This chain links TRBV7-2 with TRBJ2-1; no firm D call. V was cut by 0 bases and J by 0 bases, with 6 bases left in between. Germline V gene sequence: CDR1 SGHTA, CDR2 FQGNSA. The CDR3 runs 15 residues. CDR3 sequence: CASSLAVSSYNEQFF. The DNA of the CDR3 is TGTGCCAGCAGCTTAGCGGTAAGCTCCTACAATGAGCAGTTCTTC. Drawing the rest from reference TRBV7-2 and TRBJ2-1, the complete variable domain is GAGVSQSPSNKVTEKGKDVELRCDPISGHTALYWYRQSLGQGLEFLIYFQGNSAPDKSGLPSDRFSAERTGGSVSTLTIQRTQQEDSAVYLCASSLAVSSYNEQFFGPGTRLTVL.

This clone was recorded a few times. This chain joins TRBV5-6 and TRBJ2-1, with 14 bases that match TRBD2. Trimming took 3 bases from V and 2 from J; bases not matched to a gene: 4. This CDR3 has 17 residues. Germline CDR1 is SGHDT and CDR2 is YYEEEE. The CDR3 is CASSWGTSGSPYNEQFF. CDR3 in DNA: TGTGCCAGCAGCTGGGGGACTAGCGGGAGCCCCTACAATGAGCAGTTCTTC.

For this clone: Other DNA sequences of this sample code for an identical CDR3. CDR3 DNA: TGTGCCAGCAGCTTGGAGGGGCTGCTTTACGAGCAGTACTTC. This gives the protein CASSLEGLLYEQYF. This rearrangement joins TRBV7-2 to TRBJ2-7; possibly TRBD2 for D (6 bases). Germline lookup yields CDR1 SGHTA and CDR2 FQGNSA. V lost 3 bases, J lost 4 bases, and 13 bases lay in between. The CDR3 covers 14 residues.

The chain carries TRBV11-2 and TRBJ2-5; D is undetermined. The germline V and J ends were trimmed by 2 bases and 8 bases, with 15 bases remaining between them. Germline loops: CDR1 SGHAT, CDR2 FQNNGV. This CDR3 is built from 14 residues. The CDR3: CASSLQAETSTQYF. CDR3 DNA: TGTGCCAGCAGCTTACAGGCAGAAACAAGCACCCAGTACTTC.

The CDR3 spells CASSEQRSGSYNEQFF. CDR3 sequence (DNA): TGTGCCAGCAGTGAACAGCGGAGTGGCTCCTACAATGAGCAGTTCTTC. The genes are TRBV6-1 and TRBJ2-1, with D perhaps TRBD2 (5 bases). V lost 2 bases and J lost 0, with 11 bases in between. CDR1 is MNHNS and CDR2 is SASEGT in the germline V gene. The CDR3 has 16 amino acids.

This clone was found a few times. V is TRBV27 and J is TRBJ2-1, with 10 bases matching TRBD2. Trimming removed 5 bases from V and 8 bases from J; junction bases left unmatched: 12. The V gene's germline CDR1 is MNHEY and CDR2 SMNVEV (reference sequence). The CDR3 length is 16 residues. The chain's CDR3 is CASSLLASGGADEQFF. CDR3 nucleotides: TGTGCCAGCAGTCTACTAGCGAGCGGGGGGGCCGATGAGCAGTTCTTC.

V is TRBV10-3 and J is TRBJ1-6; D gene uncertain. CDR1 ENHRY and CDR2 SYGVKD come from the germline V gene. CDR3 size: 15 residues. V shed 0 bases and J shed 10 bases, with 13 bases lying between them. DNA for the CDR3: TGTGCCATCAGTGAGTCATGGGTATCCGGATCACCCCTCCACTTT. Translated: CAISESWVSGSPLHF.

The chain recombines TRBV5-4 with TRBJ2-1; 8 bases are shared with TRBD1. J gave up 6 bases and V 3 bases, and 11 bases lay outside the gene matches. CDR3 length: 16 residues. The germline gives CDR1 SGHNT, CDR2 YYREEE (reference sequence). CDR3 region: CASSSLDRGAGNEQFF. CDR3 coding DNA: TGTGCCAGCAGCTCTCTAGACAGGGGAGCAGGCAATGAGCAGTTCTTC. Supplemented by reference TRBV5-4 and TRBJ2-1, the full variable domain reads ETGVTQSPTHLIKTRGQQVTLRCSSQSGHNTVSWYQQALGQGPQFIFQYYREEENGRGNFPPRFSGLQFPNYSSELNVNALELDDSALYLCASSSLDRGAGNEQFFGPGTRLTVL.

This clone was detected once. J is TRBJ1-1 and V is TRBV7-8; D perhaps matches TRBD1 (6 bases). V lost 1 base to trimming and J lost 5 bases, with 20 bases between them. CDR3 size: 17 residues. CDR1 is SGHVS and CDR2 is FQNEAQ in the germline V gene. Here the CDR3 reads CASSLGQASFLSTEAFF. CDR3 in DNA: TGTGCCAGCAGCTTAGGACAGGCGTCGTTCTTGAGTACTGAAGCTTTCTTT.

This chain uses TRBV5-5 with TRBJ1-4; D is unresolved. The CDR3 contains 14 residues. V lost 3 bases and J lost 4, with 10 bases in between. CDR1 and CDR2 from the germline V gene are SGHKS and YYEKEE (reference sequence). CDR3 DNA: TGTGCCAGCAGCTACGGGTGGGATAATGAAAAACTGTTTTTT. It encodes CASSYGWDNEKLFF.

The genes are TRBV5-8 and TRBJ1-1; weak D call: TRBD1 (6 bases). The length of the CDR3 is 14 residues. V dropped 4 bases and J dropped 1 base, with 11 bases sitting between them. Germline V gives CDR1 SGHTS, CDR2 YDEGEE. The CDR3 loop is CASSPRGRNTEAFF. As DNA, the CDR3 is TGTGCCAGCAGCCCCAGGGGCAGGAACACTGAAGCTTTCTTT.

This clone was observed once. The chain recombines TRBV6-5 with TRBJ1-1; no firm D call. The CDR3 is made up of 11 amino acids. The V end was cut by 2 bases, the J end by 6 bases, with 4 bases between. Germline V lookup: CDR1 MNHEY, CDR2 SVGAGI. The CDR3 loop is CASSYGPEAFF. The CDR3 nucleotides read TGTGCCAGCAGTTACGGCCCTGAAGCTTTCTTT.

The chain is built from TRBV6-1 and TRBJ2-3; TRBD2 matches 10 bases. This CDR3 has 14 amino acids. Per germline, CDR1 MNHNS and CDR2 SASEGT. With 1 base clipped from V and 15 bases from J, the junction kept 10 bases outside the gene matches. CDR3 bases: TGTGCCAGCAGTGAAGTCCCGGCCGGGACTAGCGATTATTTT. It encodes CASSEVPAGTSDYF.

The chain uses TRBV10-3 and TRBJ2-2, with D perhaps matching TRBD1 (6 bases). CDR1 and CDR2 from the germline V gene are ENHRY and SYGVKD. This CDR3 contains 15 residues. Trimming shortened V by 3 bases and J by 1 base, and 9 bases separated the two germline ends. CDR3 bases: TGTGCCATCAGTGATCAGGGGCTGAACACCGGGGAGCTGTTTTTT. This encodes CAISDQGLNTGELFF.

The chain has TRBV30 and TRBJ1-1; the D is unclear. In germline, CDR1 is GTSNPN, CDR2 SVGIG (reference sequence). The CDR3 extends over 15 amino acids. V lost 1 base to trimming and J lost 0 bases, with 12 bases between them. The CDR3 DNA reads as TGTGCCTGGAGTGCGCTTAGGCTAATGAACACTGAAGCTTTCTTT. Translating gives CAWSALRLMNTEAFF.

The chain couples TRBV5-1 to TRBJ1-2; possible D gene TRBD1, 5 bases. The CDR3 is made up of 14 amino acids. The germline V gene encodes CDR1 SGHRS and CDR2 YFSETQ. Trimming left V 4 bases short and J 2 bases short, with 12 bases between. The CDR3 reads CASSPGNFNYGYTF. Here the CDR3 DNA reads TGCGCCAGCAGCCCAGGGAACTTCAACTATGGCTACACCTTC.

The chain joins TRBV9 to TRBJ2-6; TRBD1 is a possible D gene (5 bases). The V end lost 3 bases, the J end lost 4 bases, and 17 bases lay between the germline ends. The CDR3 length is 17 residues. Germline V gives CDR1 SGDLS, CDR2 YYNGEE. As DNA, the CDR3 is TGTGCCAGCAGCGGACAGCTATGGGTTTCCGGGGCCAACGTCCTGACTTTC. It encodes CASSGQLWVSGANVLTF.

The chain recombines TRBV25-1 with TRBJ2-3, with 12 positions matching TRBD2. This CDR3 contains 13 residues. The germline CDR1 and CDR2 sequences are MGHDK and SYGVNS. DNA for the CDR3: TGTGCTGGGACTAGCGGGTTCACAGATACGCAGTATTTT. Encoded protein: CAGTSGFTDTQYF.

This clone was seen more than once but under ten times. V gene TRBV7-2 combines with J gene TRBJ1-3; D call uncertain. In germline, CDR1 is SGHTA, CDR2 FQGNSA. The CDR3 totals 17 residues. The V gene lost 5 bases and the J gene lost 2 bases, with 19 bases spanning the gap. Here the CDR3 DNA reads TGTGCCAGCAGCCTAGGAAGGGCTGGCTCTCCTGGAAACACCATATATTTT. Its protein is CASSLGRAGSPGNTIYF.